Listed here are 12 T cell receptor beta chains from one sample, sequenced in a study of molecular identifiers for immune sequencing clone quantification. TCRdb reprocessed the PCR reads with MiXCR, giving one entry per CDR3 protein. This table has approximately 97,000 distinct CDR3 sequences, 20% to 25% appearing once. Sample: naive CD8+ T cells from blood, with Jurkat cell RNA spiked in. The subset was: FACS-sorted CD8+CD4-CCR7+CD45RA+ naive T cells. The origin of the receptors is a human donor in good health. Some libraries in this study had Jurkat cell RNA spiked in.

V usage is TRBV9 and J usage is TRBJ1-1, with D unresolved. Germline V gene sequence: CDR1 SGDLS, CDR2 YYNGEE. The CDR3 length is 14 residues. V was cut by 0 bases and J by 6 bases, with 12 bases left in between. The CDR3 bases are TGTGCCAGCAGCGTAGGGGGAGGTGCCCCTGAAGCTTTCTTT. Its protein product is CASSVGGGAPEAFF.

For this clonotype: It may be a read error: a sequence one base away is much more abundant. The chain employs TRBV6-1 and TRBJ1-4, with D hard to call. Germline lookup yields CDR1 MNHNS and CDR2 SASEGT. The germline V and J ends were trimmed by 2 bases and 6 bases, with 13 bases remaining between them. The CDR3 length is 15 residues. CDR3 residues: CASSEWVDTYEKLFF. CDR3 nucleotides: TGTGCCAGCAGTGAATGGGTAGACACCTATGAAAAACTGTTTTTT.

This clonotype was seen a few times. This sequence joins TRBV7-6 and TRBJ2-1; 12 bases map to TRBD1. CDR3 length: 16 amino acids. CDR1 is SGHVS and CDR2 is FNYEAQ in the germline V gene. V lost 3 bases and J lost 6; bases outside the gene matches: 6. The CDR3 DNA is TGTGCCAGCAGCTTTGGGGACAGGGGGCCGGGCAATGAGCAGTTCTTC. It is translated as CASSFGDRGPGNEQFF.

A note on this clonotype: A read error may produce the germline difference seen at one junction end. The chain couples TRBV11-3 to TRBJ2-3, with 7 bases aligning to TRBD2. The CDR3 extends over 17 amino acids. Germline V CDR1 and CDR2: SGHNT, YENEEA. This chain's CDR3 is CASNLDSAGEGTDTQYF. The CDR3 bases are TGTGCCAGCAACTTAGATTCCGCGGGAGAGGGTACAGATACCCAGTATTTT.

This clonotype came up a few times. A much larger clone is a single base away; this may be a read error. The DNA of the CDR3 is TGCGCCAGCAGCCAAGTACTAGCGGGGACTCGAGAGACCCAGTGCTTC. The encoded protein is CASSQVLAGTRETQCF. The V and J genes are TRBV4-1 and TRBJ2-5, with 10 bases identical to TRBD2. Germline V gene data show CDR1 as MGHRA and CDR2 as YSYEKL. The CDR3 has 16 amino acids.

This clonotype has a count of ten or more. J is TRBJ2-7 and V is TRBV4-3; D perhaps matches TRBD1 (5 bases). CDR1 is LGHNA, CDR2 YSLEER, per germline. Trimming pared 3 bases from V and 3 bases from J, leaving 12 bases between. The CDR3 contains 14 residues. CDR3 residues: CASSQQTAFYEQYF. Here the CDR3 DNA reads TGCGCCAGCAGCCAGCAGACAGCTTTCTACGAGCAGTACTTC.

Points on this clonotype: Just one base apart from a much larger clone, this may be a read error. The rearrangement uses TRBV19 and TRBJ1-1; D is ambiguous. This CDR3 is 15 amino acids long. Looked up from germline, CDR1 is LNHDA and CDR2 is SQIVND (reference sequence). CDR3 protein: CASSIFGQVNTEALF. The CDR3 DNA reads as TGTGCCAGTAGTATATTTGGGCAGGTCAACACTGAAGCTCTCTTT.

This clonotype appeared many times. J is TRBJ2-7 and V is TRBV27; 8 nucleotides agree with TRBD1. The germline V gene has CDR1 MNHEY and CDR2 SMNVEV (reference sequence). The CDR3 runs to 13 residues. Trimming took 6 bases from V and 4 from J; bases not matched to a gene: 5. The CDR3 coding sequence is TGTGCCAGCAGGGAAACAGGGGGGTACGAGCAGTACTTC. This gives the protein CASRETGGYEQYF.

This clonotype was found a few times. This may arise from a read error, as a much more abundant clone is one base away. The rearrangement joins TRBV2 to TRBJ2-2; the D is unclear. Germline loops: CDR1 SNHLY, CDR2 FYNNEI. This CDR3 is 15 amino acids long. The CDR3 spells CAGSGVEQNTGELFF. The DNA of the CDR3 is TGTGCCGGCAGTGGGGTCGAACAGAACACCGGGGAGCTGTTTTTT. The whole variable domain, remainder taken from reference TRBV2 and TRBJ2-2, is EPEVTQTPSHQVTQMGQEVILRCVPISNHLYFYWYRQILGQKVEFLVSFYNNEISEKSEIFDDQFSVERPDGSNFTLKIRSTKLEDSAMYFCAGSGVEQNTGELFFGEGSRLTVL.

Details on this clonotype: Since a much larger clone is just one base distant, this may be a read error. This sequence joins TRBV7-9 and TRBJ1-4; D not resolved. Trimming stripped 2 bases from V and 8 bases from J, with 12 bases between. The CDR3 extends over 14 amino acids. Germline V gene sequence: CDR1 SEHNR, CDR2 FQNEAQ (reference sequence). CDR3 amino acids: CASSLLWLKEKLFF. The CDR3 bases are TGTGCCAGCAGCTTATTGTGGTTGAAAGAAAAACTGTTTTTT.

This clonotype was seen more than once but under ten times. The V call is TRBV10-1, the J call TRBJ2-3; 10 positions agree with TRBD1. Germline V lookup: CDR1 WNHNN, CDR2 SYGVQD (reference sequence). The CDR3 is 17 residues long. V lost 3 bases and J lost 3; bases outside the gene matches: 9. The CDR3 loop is CASSDPPVGQGTDTQYF. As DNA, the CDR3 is TGCGCCAGCAGTGATCCTCCTGTGGGACAGGGGACAGATACGCAGTATTTT.

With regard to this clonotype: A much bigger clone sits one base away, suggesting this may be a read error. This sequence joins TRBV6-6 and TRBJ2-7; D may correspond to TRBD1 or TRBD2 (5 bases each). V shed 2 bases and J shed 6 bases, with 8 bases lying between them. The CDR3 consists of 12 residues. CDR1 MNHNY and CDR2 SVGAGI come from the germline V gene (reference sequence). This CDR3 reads CASSYTGREQYF. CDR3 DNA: TGTGCCAGCAGTTACACGGGGCGCGAGCAGTACTTC.